The TCR beta chain under discussion was sequenced for a study of T cell repertoires in cytomegalovirus infection. The CDR3 spans 16 residues. The V end was cut by 1 base, the J end by 0 bases, with 12 bases between. TCRdb independently ran MiXCR on the reads; one entry per CDR3 protein. The table shows around 99,000 distinct CDR3 sequences, with around 31% occurring only once. Note on this clonotype: Antigen: not known.

This material consisted of CD8+ T cells from cultured PBMCs, taken from culture after CMV antigen stimulation. The clonotype comes from a human donor in good health (CMV status not recorded). Some clones in this sample may be carry-over from other donors' samples. This sequence joins TRBV12-3 or TRBV12-4 and TRBJ1-1, with D perhaps matching TRBD1 (6 bases). CDR3 DNA sequence: TGTGCCAGCAGTTTAGGTCGAGGGGGACTGAACACTGAAGCTTTCTTT. As protein: CASSLGRGGLNTEAFF.